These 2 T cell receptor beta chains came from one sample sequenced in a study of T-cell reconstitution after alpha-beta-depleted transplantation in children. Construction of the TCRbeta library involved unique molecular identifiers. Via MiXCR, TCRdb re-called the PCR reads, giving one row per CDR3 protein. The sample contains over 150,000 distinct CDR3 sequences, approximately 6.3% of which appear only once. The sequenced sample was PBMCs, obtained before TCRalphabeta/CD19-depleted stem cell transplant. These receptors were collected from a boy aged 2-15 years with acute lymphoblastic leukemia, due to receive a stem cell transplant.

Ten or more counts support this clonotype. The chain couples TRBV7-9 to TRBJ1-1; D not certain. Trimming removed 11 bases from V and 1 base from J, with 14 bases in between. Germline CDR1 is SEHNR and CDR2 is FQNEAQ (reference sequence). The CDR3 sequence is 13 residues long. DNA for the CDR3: TGTGCCGGAAGAGGGTCAGGGAACACTGAAGCTTTCTTT. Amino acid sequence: CAGRGSGNTEAFF.

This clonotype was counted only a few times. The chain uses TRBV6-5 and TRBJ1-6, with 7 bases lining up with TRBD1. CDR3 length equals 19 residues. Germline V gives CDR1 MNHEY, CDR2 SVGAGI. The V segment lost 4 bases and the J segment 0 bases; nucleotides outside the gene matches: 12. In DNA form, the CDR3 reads TGTGCCAGCAGTTCCGAATCTTGGACAGGAAGCTCCTATAATTCACCCCTCCACTTT. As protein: CASSSESWTGSSYNSPLHF.